This T cell receptor (beta chain) originates from a study of regulatory T cells in long-lasting Graves disease. The overall study: Persistent Graves' disease required over 5 years of antithyroid drugs and positive TSH receptor antibodies. Study-wide points: It was possible that the small sample size reduced accuracy.

Time point defined: persistent/refractory GD, antithyroid drugs over 5 years with positive TRAb. Generation of the TCR library employed RNA extracted from PBMCs. As for this clonotype: Antigen specificity is unknown.

The TCR beta library used iRepertoire HTBI primers with Arm-PCR amplification of CDR3. TCRdb recomputed calls from the multiplex PCR reads with MiXCR, one row per CDR3 protein. The repertoire holds hundreds of thousands of distinct CDR3 sequences, with around 23% as singletons. The sample here was peripheral blood mononuclear cells (PBMCs), taken when the disease was refractory, from a patient treated with antithyroid drugs. This TCR was sampled from a female donor with Graves disease.

The CDR3 protein is CAISESSGSADTQYF. DNA for the CDR3: TGTGCCATCAGTGAGAGTAGCGGGAGTGCAGATACGCAGTATTTT. This chain links TRBV10-3 with TRBJ2-3; 9 bases agree with TRBD2. The length of the CDR3 is 15 residues. Looked up from germline, CDR1 is ENHRY and CDR2 is SYGVKD. V dropped 2 bases and J dropped 4; count of bases not matched to a gene: 4.